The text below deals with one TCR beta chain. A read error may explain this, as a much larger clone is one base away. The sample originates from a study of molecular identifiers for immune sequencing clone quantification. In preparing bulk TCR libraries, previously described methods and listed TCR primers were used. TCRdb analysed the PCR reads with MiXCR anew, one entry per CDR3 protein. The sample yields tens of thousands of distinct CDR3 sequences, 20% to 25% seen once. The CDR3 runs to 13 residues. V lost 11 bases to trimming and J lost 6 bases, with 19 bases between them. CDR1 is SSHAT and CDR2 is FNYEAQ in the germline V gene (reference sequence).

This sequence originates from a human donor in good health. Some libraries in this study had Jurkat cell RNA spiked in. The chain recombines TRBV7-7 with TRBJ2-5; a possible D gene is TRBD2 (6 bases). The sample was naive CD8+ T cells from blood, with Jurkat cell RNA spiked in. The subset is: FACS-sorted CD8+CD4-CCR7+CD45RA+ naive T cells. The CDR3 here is CAEGGRDGKTQYF. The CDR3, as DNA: TGTGCCGAGGGAGGCCGAGACGGGAAGACCCAGTACTTC.